This T cell receptor beta chain was found in a study of OX40 agonist ivuxolimab in advanced cancers. Study as a whole: Patients were treated with ivuxolimab, an agonistic anti-OX40 (CD134) antibody. Dose-escalation patients had hepatocellular carcinoma, melanoma, renal cell or head and neck cancer.

Overall study results and limits: CD8+ T cells showed, on average, more clonal expansion than CD4+ cells. Partial responders at 0.1-3.0 mg/kg had among the lowest clonal expansion.

The CDR3 covers 16 residues. Trimming left V 2 bases short and J 0 bases short, with 12 bases between. The germline V gene encodes CDR1 MNHEY and CDR2 SMNVEV (reference sequence). Details on this clone: Its specificity is not known.

This table comes from immunoSEQ multiplex PCR, and its TCRdb copy is limited to in-frame clones, with some not included. The sample lists approximately 58,000 clones; about 81% were seen once. This specimen consisted of CD4+ or CD8+ T cells sorted from blood, obtained in a trial of the OX40 agonist ivuxolimab. The chain has TRBV27 and TRBJ2-3, with unresolved D. The origin of this receptor is an adult with an advanced solid tumor such as melanoma, head and neck, liver or kidney cancer. CDR3 residues: CASSLGSRTSTDTQYF. The CDR3 nucleotides read TGTGCCAGCAGTTTAGGTAGTAGAACTAGCACAGATACGCAGTATTTT.